These 7 T cell receptor beta chains were sequenced from one sample in a study of blood T cell repertoires in COVID-19 (dated by TCRdb to the early 2020s). Library construction relied on the immunoSEQ multiplex PCR assay. Sourced from immuneACCESS, this table was stored by TCRdb with only in-frame sequences that have V and J called. A share of the clones is absent; for the studies checked, an unresolved V gene accounts for under half, and the remainder has no known explanation. For this sample there are some 240,000 clones; 75% to 90% appear just once. The ten most abundant clones make up less than 6% of the sample. Sequences were obtained from peripheral blood. These receptors were collected from a woman aged 70-85 years with COVID-19, enrolled during active disease.

The gene calls are TRBV7-9 and TRBJ2-1, with TRBD1 matching 10 bases. This CDR3 comprises 15 residues. After removal of 1 base from V and 6 bases from J, the junction contained 3 bases not matched to a gene. The V gene's germline CDR1 is SEHNR and CDR2 FQNEAQ (reference sequence). The CDR3 nucleotides read TGTGCCAGCAGCTTAGTAGGGACAGGGGCCAATGAGCAGTTCTTC. It is translated as CASSLVGTGANEQFF.

The chain carries TRBV28 and TRBJ2-3; 11 nucleotides line up with TRBD2. CDR1 is MDHEN and CDR2 is SYDVKM in the germline V gene. The CDR3 length is 16 residues. V dropped 4 bases and J dropped 2; count of bases not matched to a gene: 5. CDR3 sequence reads: CASSWTSGFSTDTQYF. CDR3 nucleotides: TGTGCCAGCAGTTGGACTAGCGGGTTCTCCACAGATACGCAGTATTTT.

The chain carries TRBV11-3 and TRBJ2-1; the match to TRBD1 covers 8 bases. The J segment lost 7 bases and the V segment lost 1 base, leaving 6 bases of the junction unmatched. The CDR3 covers 15 residues. Germline lookup yields CDR1 SGHNT and CDR2 YENEEA. CDR3 nucleotide sequence: TGTGCCAGCAGCTTAGGGGGACAGGTTACAAATGAGCAGTTCTTC. Its translation: CASSLGGQVTNEQFF.

The rearrangement uses TRBV3-1 (or the pseudogene TRBV3-2) and TRBJ2-5, with a possible D match to TRBD2 (7 bases). Germline CDR1 reads LGHDT; CDR2 reads YNNKEL (reference sequence). This CDR3 region has 21 residues. Trimming removed 3 bases from V and 2 bases from J, with 31 bases in between. CDR3 nucleotides: TGTGCCAGCAGCCACGACGACTTACGACCGCGCGGGAGAGGGGGTCAAGAGACCCAGTACTTC. This encodes CASSHDDLRPRGRGGQETQYF.

The CDR3, as DNA: TGTGCCAGCAGTTTTACAGGGAATAGCAATCAGCCCCAGCATTTT. This translates into CASSFTGNSNQPQHF. The gene calls are TRBV28 and TRBJ1-5; tentatively, D is TRBD1 (6 bases). The ends were cut back, 3 bases at V and 0 bases at J, with 9 bases in the middle. The CDR3 consists of 15 residues. Germline lookup yields CDR1 MDHEN and CDR2 SYDVKM.

The J gene is TRBJ1-3, the V gene TRBV4-2, with D maybe TRBD1 (6 bases). The germline V gene has CDR1 LGHNA and CDR2 YNFKEQ. The ends were cut back, 1 base at V and 4 bases at J, with 17 bases in the middle. The CDR3 contains 17 residues. CDR3 loop: CASSQGGRGLEGNTIYF. Here the CDR3 DNA reads TGTGCCAGCAGCCAAGGGGGGCGCGGCCTGGAGGGAAACACCATATATTTT.

This clone occurred once. The rearrangement uses TRBV14 and TRBJ1-1; TRBD1 is a possible D gene (5 bases). This CDR3 spans 17 amino acids. Germline loops: CDR1 SGHDN, CDR2 FVKESK. V lost 1 base and J lost 0, with 15 bases in between. CDR3 residues: CASSQVRQSLMNTEAFF. CDR3 bases: TGTGCCAGCAGCCAAGTTAGACAGTCGCTTATGAACACTGAAGCTTTCTTT.